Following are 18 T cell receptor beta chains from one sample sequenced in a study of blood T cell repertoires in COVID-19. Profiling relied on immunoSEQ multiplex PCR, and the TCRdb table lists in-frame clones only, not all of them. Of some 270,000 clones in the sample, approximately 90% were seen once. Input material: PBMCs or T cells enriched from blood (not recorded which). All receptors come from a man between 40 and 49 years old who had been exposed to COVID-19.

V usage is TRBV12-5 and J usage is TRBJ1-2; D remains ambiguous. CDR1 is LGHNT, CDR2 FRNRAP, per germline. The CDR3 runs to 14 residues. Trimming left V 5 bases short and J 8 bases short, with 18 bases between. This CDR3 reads CASGPPGVSAGYTF. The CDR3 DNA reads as TGTGCTAGTGGTCCCCCGGGTGTATCGGCGGGCTACACCTTC. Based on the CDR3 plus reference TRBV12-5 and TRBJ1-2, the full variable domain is DARVTQTPRHKVTEMGQEVTMRCQPILGHNTVFWYRQTMMQGLELLAYFRNRAPLDDSGMPKDRFSAEMPDATLATLKIQPSEPRDSAVYFCASGPPGVSAGYTFGSGTRLTVV.

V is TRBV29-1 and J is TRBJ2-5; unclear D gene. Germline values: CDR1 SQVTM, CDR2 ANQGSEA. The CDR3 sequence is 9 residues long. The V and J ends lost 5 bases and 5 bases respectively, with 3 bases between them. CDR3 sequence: CSVPETQYF. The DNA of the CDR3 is TGCAGCGTTCCGGAGACCCAGTACTTC.

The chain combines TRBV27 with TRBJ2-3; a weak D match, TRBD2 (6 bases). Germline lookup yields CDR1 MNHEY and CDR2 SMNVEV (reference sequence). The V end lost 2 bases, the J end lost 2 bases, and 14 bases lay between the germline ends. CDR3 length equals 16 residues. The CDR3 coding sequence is TGTGCCAGCAGTTTAGGGACCGGACTACTCACAGATACGCAGTATTTT. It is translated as CASSLGTGLLTDTQYF.

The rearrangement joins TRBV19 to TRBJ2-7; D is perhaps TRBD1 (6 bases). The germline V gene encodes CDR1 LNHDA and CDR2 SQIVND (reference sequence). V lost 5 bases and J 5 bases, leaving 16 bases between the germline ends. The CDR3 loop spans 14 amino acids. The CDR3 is CASSQLQGTHEQYF. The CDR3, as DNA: TGTGCCAGTAGTCAGCTGCAGGGGACCCACGAGCAGTACTTC.

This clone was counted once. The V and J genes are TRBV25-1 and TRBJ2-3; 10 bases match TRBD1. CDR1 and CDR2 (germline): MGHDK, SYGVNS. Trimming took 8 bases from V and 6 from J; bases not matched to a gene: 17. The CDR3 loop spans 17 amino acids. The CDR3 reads CASRPGQGYSITDTQYF. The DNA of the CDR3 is TGTGCCAGCCGACCGGGACAGGGGTATAGCATAACGGATACGCAGTATTTT.

For the CDR3, the DNA is TGTGCCAGCAGTCGGGATTTTAGAAGCAATCAGCCCCAGCATTTT. Its translation: CASSRDFRSNQPQHF. This sequence joins TRBV27 and TRBJ1-5; D unresolved. The CDR3 spans 15 residues. Trimming left V 5 bases short and J 1 base short, with 12 bases between. The V gene's germline CDR1 is MNHEY and CDR2 SMNVEV (reference sequence).

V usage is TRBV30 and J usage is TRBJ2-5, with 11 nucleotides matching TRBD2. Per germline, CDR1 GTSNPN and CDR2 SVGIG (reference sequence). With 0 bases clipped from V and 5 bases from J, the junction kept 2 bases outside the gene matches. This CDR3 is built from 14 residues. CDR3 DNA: TGTGCCTGGAGTGTGACTAGCGGGATTGAGACCCAGTACTTC. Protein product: CAWSVTSGIETQYF.

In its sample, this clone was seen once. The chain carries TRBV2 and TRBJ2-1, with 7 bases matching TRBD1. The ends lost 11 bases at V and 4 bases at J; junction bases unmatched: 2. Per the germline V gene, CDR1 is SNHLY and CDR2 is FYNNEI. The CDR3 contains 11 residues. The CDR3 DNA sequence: TGTGCCGGGACAGAATACAATGAGCAGTTCTTC. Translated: CAGTEYNEQFF.

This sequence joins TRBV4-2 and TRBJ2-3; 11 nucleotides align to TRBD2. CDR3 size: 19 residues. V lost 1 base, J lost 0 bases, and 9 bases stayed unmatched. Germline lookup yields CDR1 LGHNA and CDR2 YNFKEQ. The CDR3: CASSQVLKLAGGSTDTQYF. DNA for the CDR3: TGTGCCAGCAGCCAAGTTTTAAAGCTAGCGGGAGGAAGCACAGATACGCAGTATTTT.

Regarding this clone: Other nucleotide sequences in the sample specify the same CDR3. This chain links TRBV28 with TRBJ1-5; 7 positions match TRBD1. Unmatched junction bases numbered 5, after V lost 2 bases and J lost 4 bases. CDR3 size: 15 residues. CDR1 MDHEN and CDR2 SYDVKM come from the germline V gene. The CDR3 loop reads CASSLGPGGNQPQHF. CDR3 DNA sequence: TGTGCCAGCAGTTTAGGGCCAGGGGGGAATCAGCCCCAGCATTTT.

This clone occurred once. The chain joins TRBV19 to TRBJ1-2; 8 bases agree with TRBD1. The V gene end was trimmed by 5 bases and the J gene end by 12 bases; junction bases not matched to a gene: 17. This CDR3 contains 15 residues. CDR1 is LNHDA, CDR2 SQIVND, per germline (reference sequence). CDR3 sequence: CASSSFPGQVILNTF. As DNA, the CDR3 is TGTGCCAGTAGTTCCTTCCCGGGACAGGTTATTTTGAACACCTTC.

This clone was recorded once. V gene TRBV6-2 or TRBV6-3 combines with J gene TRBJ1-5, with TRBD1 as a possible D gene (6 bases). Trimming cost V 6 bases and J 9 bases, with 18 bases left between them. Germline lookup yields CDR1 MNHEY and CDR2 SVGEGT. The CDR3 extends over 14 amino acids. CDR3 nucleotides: TGTGCCAGCAGCCGGACAGACATCAACCCGCCCCAGCATTTT. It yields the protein CASSRTDINPPQHF.

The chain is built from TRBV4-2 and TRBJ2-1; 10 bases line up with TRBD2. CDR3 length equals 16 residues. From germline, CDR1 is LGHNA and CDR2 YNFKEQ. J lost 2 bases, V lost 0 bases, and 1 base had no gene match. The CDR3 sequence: CASSQDGTSAYNEQFF. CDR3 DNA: TGTGCCAGCAGCCAAGATGGGACTAGCGCCTACAATGAGCAGTTCTTC.

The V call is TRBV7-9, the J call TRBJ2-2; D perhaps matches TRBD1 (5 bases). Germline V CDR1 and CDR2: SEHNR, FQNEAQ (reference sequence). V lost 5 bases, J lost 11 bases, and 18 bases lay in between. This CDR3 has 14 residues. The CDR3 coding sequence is TGTGCCAGCAGCCTTCCCCCAGGGTTTAATGAGCTGTTTTTT. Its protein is CASSLPPGFNELFF. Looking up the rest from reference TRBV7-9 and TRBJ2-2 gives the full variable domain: DTGVSQNPRHKITKRGQNVTFRCDPISEHNRLYWYRQTLGQGPEFLTYFQNEAQLEKSRLLSDRFSAERPKGSFSTLEIQRTEQGDSAMYLCASSLPPGFNELFFGEGSRLTVL.

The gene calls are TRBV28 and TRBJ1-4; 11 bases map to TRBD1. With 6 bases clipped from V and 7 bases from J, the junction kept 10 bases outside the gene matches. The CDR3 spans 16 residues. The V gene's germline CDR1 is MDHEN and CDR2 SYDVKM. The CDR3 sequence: CASRQTGTGGSEKLFF. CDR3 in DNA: TGTGCCAGCAGGCAAACCGGGACAGGGGGTAGTGAAAAACTGTTTTTT.

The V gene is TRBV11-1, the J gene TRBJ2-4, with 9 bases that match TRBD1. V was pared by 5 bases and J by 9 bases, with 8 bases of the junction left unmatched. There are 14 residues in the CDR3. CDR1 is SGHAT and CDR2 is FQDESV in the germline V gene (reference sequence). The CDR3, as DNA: TGTGCCAGCAGCCAACCGGGACAGGGTACCATTCAGTACTTC. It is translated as CASSQPGQGTIQYF. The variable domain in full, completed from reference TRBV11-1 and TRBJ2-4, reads EAEVAQSPRYKITEKSQAVAFWCDPISGHATLYWYRQILGQGPELLVQFQDESVVDDSQLPKDRFSAERLKGVDSTLKIQPAELGDSAMYLCASSQPGQGTIQYFGAGTRLSVL.

CDR3 DNA sequence: TGTGCCAGCAGTACCACAGGGGAAAAACTGTTTTTT. As protein: CASSTTGEKLFF. The rearrangement links TRBV28 to TRBJ1-4; D might be TRBD1 (6 bases). V was shortened by 5 bases and J by 8 bases, with 9 bases between the two germline ends. The germline CDR1 and CDR2 sequences are MDHEN and SYDVKM. The CDR3 runs to 12 residues.

This chain's CDR3 is CASRLGTSGEFYPLAGELFF. CDR3 bases: TGTGCCAGCAGACTAGGGACTAGCGGGGAATTCTACCCCCTGGCCGGGGAGCTGTTTTTT. The chain carries TRBV27 and TRBJ2-2; 13 bases are shared with TRBD2. V lost 6 bases to trimming and J lost 6 bases; unmatched junction nucleotides: 19. The germline V gene encodes CDR1 MNHEY and CDR2 SMNVEV (reference sequence). The CDR3 length is 20 residues.